Included here is one TCR beta chain sequence, with context. Its antigen remains unidentified. The study assayed 75,000 to 100,000 TCR templates per sample. The repertoire was sequenced with immunoSEQ multiplex PCR; TCRdb's copy has only in-frame clones and lacks some. The data show about 9,900 clones, with around 40% seen just once and 8.5% to 9.5% held by the top ten. The sample is drawn from a study of siplizumab effects on memory and regulatory T cells. The wider study: Mixed lymphocyte reactions were paired, with siplizumab at about 0.92 ug/mL or without drug.

Cocultured for around six days at 37°C were the mixed lymphocyte reaction cells. Study-wide results and limits: Major contributors to the alloresponse seemed to be naive T cells, which also appeared more diverse than memory cells. Siplizumab significantly reduced alloreactive sequences traceable to unstimulated CD4+ memory cells.

Germline V CDR1 and CDR2: MNHEY, SVGAGI. This CDR3 is 12 amino acids long. V lost 10 bases, J lost 2 bases, and 12 bases lay in between. The genes are TRBV6-5 and TRBJ2-7; D is ambiguous. The source material was CFSE-low (dividing) CD4+ T cells sorted from an allogeneic mixed lymphocyte reaction. The sequence derives from a human donor in good health; the cells came from an allogeneic mixed lymphocyte reaction. This CDR3 is CATSVGAYEQYF. CDR3 nucleotides: TGTGCCACCTCAGTGGGTGCCTACGAGCAGTACTTC.